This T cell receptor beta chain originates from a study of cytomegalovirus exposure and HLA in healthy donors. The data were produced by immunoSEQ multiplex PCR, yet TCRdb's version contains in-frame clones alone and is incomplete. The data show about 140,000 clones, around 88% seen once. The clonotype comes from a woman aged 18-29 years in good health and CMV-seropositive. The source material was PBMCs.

The CDR3 sequence: CASSLGVHEQYF. The DNA of the CDR3 is TGCGCCAGCAGCTTGGGAGTCCACGAGCAGTACTTC. J is TRBJ2-7 and V is TRBV5-1; D call uncertain. Trimming cost V 0 bases and J 5 bases, with 6 bases left between them. Looked up from germline, CDR1 is SGHRS and CDR2 is YFSETQ. The CDR3 is 12 residues long.